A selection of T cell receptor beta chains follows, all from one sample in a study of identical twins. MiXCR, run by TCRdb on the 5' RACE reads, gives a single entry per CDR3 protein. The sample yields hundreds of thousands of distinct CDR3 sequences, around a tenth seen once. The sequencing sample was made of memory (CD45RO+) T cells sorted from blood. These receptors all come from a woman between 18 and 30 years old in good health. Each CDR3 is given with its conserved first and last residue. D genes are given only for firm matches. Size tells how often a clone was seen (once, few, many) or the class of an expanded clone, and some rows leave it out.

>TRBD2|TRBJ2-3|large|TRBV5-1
CASSFFRLAGKDTQYF
TGCGCCAGCAGCTTCTTCCGACTAGCCGGGAAAGATACGCAGTATTTT
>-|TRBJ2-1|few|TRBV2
CASSVQGNEQFF
TGTGCCAGCAGCGTACAGGGCAATGAGCAGTTCTTC
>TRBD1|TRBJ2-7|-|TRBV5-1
CASSLVPGQPYEQYF
TGCGCCAGCAGCTTGGTTCCGGGACAGCCCTACGAGCAGTACTTC
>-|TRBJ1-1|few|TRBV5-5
CASSLDPGPSGEAFF
TGTGCCAGCAGCTTGGACCCAGGGCCCTCGGGTGAAGCTTTCTTT
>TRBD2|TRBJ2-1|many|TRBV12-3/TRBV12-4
CASSLRFLAGGIRLSGEQFF
TGTGCCAGCAGTTTAAGGTTCCTAGCGGGGGGGATTCGCTTGTCAGGGGAGCAGTTCTTC
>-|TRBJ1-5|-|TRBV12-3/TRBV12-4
CASTEGSPRQPQHF
TGTGCCAGCACGGAGGGGAGTCCAAGACAGCCCCAGCATTTT
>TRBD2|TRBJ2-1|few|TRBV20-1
CSASGLGTSGVYEQFF
TGCAGTGCTAGTGGATTGGGGACTAGCGGGGTCTATGAGCAGTTCTTC
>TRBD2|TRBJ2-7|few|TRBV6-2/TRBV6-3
CASSYDPSGRVSHEQYF
TGTGCCAGCAGTTACGACCCTAGCGGGAGGGTTAGCCACGAGCAGTACTTC
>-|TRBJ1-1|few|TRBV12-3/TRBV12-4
CASSSFGDAEAFF
TGTGCCAGCAGCTCATTCGGGGACGCGGAAGCTTTCTTT
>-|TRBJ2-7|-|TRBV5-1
CASSGSSVNYEQYF
TGCGCCAGCAGCGGGTCTAGCGTAAACTACGAGCAGTACTTC
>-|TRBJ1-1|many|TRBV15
CATTAQPNTEAFF
TGTGCCACCACCGCTCAGCCGAACACTGAAGCTTTCTTT
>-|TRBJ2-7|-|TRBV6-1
CASMEQVDEQYF
TGTGCCAGCATGGAGCAGGTAGACGAGCAGTACTTC
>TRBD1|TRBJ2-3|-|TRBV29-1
CSAEGAGWAQYF
TGCAGCGCCGAGGGGGCCGGGTGGGCGCAGTATTTT
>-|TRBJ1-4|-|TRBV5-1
CASSTGQSEKLFF
TGCGCCAGCAGCACGGGACAATCCGAAAAACTGTTTTTT
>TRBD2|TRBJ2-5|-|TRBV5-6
CASSERSGSYQETQYF
TGTGCCAGCAGTGAGAGGAGCGGGAGCTACCAAGAGACCCAGTACTTC
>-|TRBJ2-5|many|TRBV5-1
CASSYVPGPQETQYF
TGCGCCAGCAGCTATGTCCCGGGCCCACAAGAGACCCAGTACTTC
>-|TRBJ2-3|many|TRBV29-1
CSVESTDTQYF
TGCAGCGTTGAGAGCACAGATACGCAGTATTTT
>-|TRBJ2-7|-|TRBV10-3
CAIGLGEQYF
TGTGCCATCGGACTGGGGGAGCAGTACTTC
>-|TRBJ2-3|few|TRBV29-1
CSVMGGFGADTQYF
TGCAGCGTAATGGGCGGTTTTGGGGCAGATACGCAGTATTTT
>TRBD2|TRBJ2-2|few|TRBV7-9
CASSSPSGSTGELFF
TGTGCCAGCAGCTCCCCTAGCGGGAGTACCGGGGAGCTGTTTTTT
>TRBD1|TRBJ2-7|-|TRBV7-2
CASSARGQGAIEQYF
TGTGCCAGCAGCGCCCGAGGACAGGGGGCAATCGAGCAGTACTTC
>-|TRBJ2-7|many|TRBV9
CASSPDPLVGEQYF
TGTGCCAGCAGCCCGGACCCCCTTGTAGGCGAGCAGTACTTC
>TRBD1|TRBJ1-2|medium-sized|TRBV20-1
CSARDPGRGDSSGYTF
TGCAGTGCTAGAGATCCGGGCAGGGGGGATTCTAGTGGCTACACCTTC
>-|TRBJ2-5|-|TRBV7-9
CASSFGGGGETQYF
TGTGCCAGCAGCTTCGGGGGTGGGGGAGAGACCCAGTACTTC
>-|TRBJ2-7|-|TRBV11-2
CASSFGGAHYEQYF
TGTGCCAGCAGCTTTGGGGGGGCACACTACGAGCAGTACTTC
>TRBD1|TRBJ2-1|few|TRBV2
CANRGRGHNEQFF
TGTGCCAACAGGGGAAGAGGGCACAATGAGCAGTTCTTC